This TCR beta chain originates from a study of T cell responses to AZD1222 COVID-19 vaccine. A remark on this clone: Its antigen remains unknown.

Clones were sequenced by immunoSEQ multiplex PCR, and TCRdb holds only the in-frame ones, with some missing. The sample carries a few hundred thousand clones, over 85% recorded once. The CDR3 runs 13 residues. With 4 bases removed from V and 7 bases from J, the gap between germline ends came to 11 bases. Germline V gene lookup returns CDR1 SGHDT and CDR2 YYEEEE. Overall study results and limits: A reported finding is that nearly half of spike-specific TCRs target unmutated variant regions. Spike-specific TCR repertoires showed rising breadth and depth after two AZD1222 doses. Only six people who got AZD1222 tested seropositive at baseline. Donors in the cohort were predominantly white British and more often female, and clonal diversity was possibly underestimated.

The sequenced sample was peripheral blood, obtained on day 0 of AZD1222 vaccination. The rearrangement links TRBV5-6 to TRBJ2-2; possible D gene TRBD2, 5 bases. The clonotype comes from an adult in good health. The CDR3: CASSRPGNGELFF. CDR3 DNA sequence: TGTGCCAGCAGCCGCCCGGGGAACGGGGAGCTGTTTTTT.